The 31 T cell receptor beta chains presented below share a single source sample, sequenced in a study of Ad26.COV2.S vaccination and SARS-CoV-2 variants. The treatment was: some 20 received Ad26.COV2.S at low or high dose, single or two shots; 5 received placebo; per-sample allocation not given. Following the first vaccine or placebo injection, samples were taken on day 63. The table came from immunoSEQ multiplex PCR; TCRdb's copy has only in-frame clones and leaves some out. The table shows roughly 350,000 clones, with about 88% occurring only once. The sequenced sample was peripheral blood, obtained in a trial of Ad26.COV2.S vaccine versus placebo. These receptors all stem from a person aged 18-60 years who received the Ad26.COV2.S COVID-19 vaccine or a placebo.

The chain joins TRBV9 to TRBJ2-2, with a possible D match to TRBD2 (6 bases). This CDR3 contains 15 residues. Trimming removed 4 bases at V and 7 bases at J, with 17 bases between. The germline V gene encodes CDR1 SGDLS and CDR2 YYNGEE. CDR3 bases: TGTGCCAGCAGCCTCTCACCGGGGAGGAACGGGGAGCTGTTTTTT. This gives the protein CASSLSPGRNGELFF.

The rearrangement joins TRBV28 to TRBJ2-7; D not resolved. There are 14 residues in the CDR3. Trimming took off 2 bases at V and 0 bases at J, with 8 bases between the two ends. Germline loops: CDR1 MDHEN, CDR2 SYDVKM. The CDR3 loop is CASSLRTVSYEQYF. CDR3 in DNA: TGTGCCAGCAGTTTAAGGACGGTCTCCTACGAGCAGTACTTC.

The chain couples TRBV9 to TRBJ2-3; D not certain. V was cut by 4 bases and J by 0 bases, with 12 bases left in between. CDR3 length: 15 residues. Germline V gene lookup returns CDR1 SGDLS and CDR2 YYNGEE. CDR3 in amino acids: CASSIDGYSTDTQYF. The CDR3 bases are TGTGCCAGCAGCATCGACGGTTATAGCACAGATACGCAGTATTTT.

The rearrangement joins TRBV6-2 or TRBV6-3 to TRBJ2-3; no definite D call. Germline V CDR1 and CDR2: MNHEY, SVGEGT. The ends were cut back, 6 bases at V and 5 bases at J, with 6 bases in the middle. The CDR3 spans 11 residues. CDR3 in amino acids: CASSLGDTQYF. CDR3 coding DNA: TGTGCCAGCAGCCTGGGAGATACGCAGTATTTT.

CDR3 residues: CASSKGQGHEKLFF. The CDR3 DNA reads TGTGCCAGTAGTAAAGGCCAGGGGCACGAAAAACTGTTTTTT. This chain joins TRBV19 and TRBJ1-4, with D perhaps TRBD1 (6 bases). The ends were cut back, 4 bases at V and 8 bases at J, with 14 bases in the middle. The germline CDR1 and CDR2 sequences are LNHDA and SQIVND (reference sequence). The CDR3 covers 14 residues.

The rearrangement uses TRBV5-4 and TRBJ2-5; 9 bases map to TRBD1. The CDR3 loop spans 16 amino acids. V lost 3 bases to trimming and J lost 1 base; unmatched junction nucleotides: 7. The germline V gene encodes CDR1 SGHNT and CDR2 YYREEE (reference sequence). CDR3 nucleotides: TGTGCCAGCAGCTCCCCCGGGACAGGGAGCCAAGAGACCCAGTACTTC. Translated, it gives CASSSPGTGSQETQYF.

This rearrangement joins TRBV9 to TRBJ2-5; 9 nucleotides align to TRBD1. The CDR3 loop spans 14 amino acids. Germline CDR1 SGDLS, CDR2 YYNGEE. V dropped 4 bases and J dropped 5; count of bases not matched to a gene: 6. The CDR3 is CASSLATGGETQYF. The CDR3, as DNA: TGTGCCAGCAGCCTGGCCACAGGGGGCGAGACCCAGTACTTC.

The CDR3 is CASSPRSGAPNTGELFF. In nucleotides, the CDR3 is TGTGCCAGCAGCCCTCGATCGGGCGCACCGAACACCGGGGAGCTGTTTTTT. This chain joins TRBV9 and TRBJ2-2; D remains ambiguous. Germline V gene lookup returns CDR1 SGDLS and CDR2 YYNGEE. The CDR3 has 17 residues. V was clipped by 4 bases and J by 0 bases, with 16 bases between them.

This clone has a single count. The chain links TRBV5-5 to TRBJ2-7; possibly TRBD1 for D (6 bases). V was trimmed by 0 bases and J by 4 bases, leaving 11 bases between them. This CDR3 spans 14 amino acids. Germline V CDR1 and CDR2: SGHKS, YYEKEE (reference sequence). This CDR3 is CASSLGGPNYEQYF. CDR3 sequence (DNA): TGTGCCAGCAGCTTGGGGGGGCCCAATTACGAGCAGTACTTC.

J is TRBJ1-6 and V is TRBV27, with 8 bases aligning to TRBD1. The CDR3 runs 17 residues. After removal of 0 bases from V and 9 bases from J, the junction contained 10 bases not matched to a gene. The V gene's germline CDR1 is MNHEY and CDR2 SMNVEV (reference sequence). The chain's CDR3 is CASSLSTRTGIGSPLHF. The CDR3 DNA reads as TGTGCCAGCAGTTTATCGACACGGACAGGGATAGGTTCACCCCTCCACTTT.

As DNA, the CDR3 is TGTGCCACCAGCAGGAGATCGGGTTACTCTGGGGCCAACGTCCTGACTTTC. It encodes CATSRRSGYSGANVLTF. The chain uses TRBV15 and TRBJ2-6; D not certain. Looked up from germline, CDR1 is LNHNV and CDR2 is YYDKDF (reference sequence). This CDR3 comprises 17 residues. Trimming left V 3 bases short and J 0 bases short, with 12 bases between.

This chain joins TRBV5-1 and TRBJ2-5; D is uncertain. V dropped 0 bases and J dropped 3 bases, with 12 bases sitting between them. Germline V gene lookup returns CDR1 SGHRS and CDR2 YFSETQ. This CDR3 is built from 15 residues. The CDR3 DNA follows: TGCGCCAGCAGCTTGGCCCTTACTGTGGAAGAGACCCAGTACTTC. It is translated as CASSLALTVEETQYF.

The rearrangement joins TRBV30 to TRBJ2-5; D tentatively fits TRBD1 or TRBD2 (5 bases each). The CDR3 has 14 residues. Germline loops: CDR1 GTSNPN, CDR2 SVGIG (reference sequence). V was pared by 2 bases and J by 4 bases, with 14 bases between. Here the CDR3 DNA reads TGTGCCTGGAGTCCCCCGGGGCTCCGAGAGACCCAGTACTTC. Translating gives CAWSPPGLRETQYF.

The CDR3 sequence is CATRGGTYEQFF. The CDR3 nucleotides read TGTGCCACCCGGGGGGGGACGTATGAGCAGTTCTTC. The chain uses TRBV10-3 and TRBJ2-1; 8 positions agree with TRBD2. Germline V CDR1 and CDR2: ENHRY, SYGVKD. The length of the CDR3 is 12 residues. The V gene end was trimmed by 10 bases and the J gene end by 8 bases; junction bases not matched to a gene: 7.

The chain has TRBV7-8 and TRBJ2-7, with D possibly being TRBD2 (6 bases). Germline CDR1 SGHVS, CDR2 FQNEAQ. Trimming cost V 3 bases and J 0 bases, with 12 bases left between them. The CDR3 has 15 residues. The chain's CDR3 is CASSLEGGASYEQYF. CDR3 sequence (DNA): TGTGCCAGCAGCTTGGAGGGCGGGGCCTCCTACGAGCAGTACTTC.

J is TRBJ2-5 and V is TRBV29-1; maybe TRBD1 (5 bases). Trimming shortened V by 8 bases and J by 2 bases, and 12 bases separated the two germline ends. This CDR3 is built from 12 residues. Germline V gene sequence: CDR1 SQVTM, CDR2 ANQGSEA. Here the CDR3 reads CSHQAGQETQYF. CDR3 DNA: TGCAGCCACCAGGCAGGGCAAGAGACCCAGTACTTC.

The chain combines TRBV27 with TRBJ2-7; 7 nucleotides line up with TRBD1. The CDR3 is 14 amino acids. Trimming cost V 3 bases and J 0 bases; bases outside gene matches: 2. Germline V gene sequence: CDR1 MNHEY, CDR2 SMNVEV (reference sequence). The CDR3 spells CASSFPGGSYEQYF. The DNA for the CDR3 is TGTGCCAGCAGTTTTCCAGGGGGCTCCTACGAGCAGTACTTC.

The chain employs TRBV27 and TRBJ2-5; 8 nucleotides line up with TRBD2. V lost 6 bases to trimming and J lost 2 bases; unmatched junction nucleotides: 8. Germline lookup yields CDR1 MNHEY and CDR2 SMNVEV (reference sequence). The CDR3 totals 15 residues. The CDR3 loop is CASRERTSRQETQYF. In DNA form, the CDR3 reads TGTGCCAGCAGGGAAAGGACTAGCCGACAAGAGACCCAGTACTTC.

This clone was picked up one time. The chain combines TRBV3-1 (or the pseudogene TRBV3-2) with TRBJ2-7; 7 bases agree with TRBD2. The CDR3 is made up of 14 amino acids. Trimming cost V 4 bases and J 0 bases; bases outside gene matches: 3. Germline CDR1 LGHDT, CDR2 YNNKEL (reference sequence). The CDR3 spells CASSRGGSSYEQYF. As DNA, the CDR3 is TGTGCCAGCAGCCGGGGGGGGAGCTCCTACGAGCAGTACTTC.

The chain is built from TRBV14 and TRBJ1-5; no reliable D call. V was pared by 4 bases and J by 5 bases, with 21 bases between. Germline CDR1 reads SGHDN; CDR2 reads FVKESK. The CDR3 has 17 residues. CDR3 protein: CASSLCWVWAGHQPQHF. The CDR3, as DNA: TGTGCCAGCAGCCTGTGTTGGGTATGGGCAGGACATCAGCCCCAGCATTTT.

Written as DNA, the CDR3 is TGCGCCAGCCTAAGGGATTCGAACACCGGGGAGCTGTTTTTT. Its protein is CASLRDSNTGELFF. This chain links TRBV5-1 with TRBJ2-2; D unclear. The CDR3 loop spans 14 amino acids. Trimming took 7 bases from V and 0 from J, leaving 10 bases between them. CDR1 and CDR2 (germline): SGHRS, YFSETQ.

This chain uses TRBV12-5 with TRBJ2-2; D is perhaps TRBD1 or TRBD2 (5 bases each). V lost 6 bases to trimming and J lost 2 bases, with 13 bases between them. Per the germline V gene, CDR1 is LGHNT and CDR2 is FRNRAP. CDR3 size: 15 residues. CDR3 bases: TGTGCTAGTGGCCCCCGTGGGGGAAACACCGGGGAGCTGTTTTTT. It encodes CASGPRGGNTGELFF.

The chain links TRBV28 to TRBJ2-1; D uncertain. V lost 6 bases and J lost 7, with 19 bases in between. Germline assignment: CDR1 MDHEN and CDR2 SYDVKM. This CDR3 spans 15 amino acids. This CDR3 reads CASRWATRRANEQFF. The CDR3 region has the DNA TGTGCCAGCAGGTGGGCCACCCGAAGAGCTAATGAGCAGTTCTTC.

DNA for the CDR3: TGTGCCAGCAGCTTAGACTCGGCCAGGGACCCCAATCAGCCCCAGCATTTT. Translated, it gives CASSLDSARDPNQPQHF. The chain links TRBV11-3 to TRBJ1-5; perhaps TRBD1 as D (5 bases). CDR1 SGHNT and CDR2 YENEEA come from the germline V gene. The CDR3 spans 17 residues. The germline V and J ends were trimmed by 0 bases and 3 bases, with 15 bases remaining between them. The full variable domain, completed using reference TRBV11-3 and TRBJ1-5, is EAGVVQSPRYKIIEKKQPVAFWCNPISGHNTLYWYLQNLGQGPELLIRYENEEAVDDSQLPKDRFSAERLKGVDSTLKIQPAELGDSAVYLCASSLDSARDPNQPQHFGDGTRLSIL.

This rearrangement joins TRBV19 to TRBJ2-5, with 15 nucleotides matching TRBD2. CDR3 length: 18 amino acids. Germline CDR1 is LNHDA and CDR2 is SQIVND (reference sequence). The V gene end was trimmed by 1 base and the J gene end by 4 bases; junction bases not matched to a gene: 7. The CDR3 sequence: CASSIAVSGLAGGETQYF. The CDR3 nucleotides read TGTGCCAGTAGTATAGCGGTCTCGGGACTAGCGGGAGGAGAGACCCAGTACTTC. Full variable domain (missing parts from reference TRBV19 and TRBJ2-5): DGGITQSPKYLFRKEGQNVTLSCEQNLNHDAMYWYRQDPGQGLRLIYYSQIVNDFQKGDIAEGYSVSREKKESFPLTVTSAQKNPTAFYLCASSIAVSGLAGGETQYFGPGTRLLVL.

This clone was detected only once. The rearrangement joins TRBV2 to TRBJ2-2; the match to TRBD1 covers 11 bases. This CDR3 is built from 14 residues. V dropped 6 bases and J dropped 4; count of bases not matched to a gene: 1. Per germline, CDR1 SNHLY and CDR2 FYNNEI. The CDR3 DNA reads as TGTGCCAGCAGCGGGACAGGGGGCACCGGGGAGCTGTTTTTT. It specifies CASSGTGGTGELFF. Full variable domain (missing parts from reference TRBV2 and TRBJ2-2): EPEVTQTPSHQVTQMGQEVILRCVPISNHLYFYWYRQILGQKVEFLVSFYNNEISEKSEIFDDQFSVERPDGSNFTLKIRSTKLEDSAMYFCASSGTGGTGELFFGEGSRLTVL.

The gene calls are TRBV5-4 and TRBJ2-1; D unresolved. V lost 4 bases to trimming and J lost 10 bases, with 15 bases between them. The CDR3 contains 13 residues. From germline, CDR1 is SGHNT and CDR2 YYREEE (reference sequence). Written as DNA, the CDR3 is TGTGCCAGCAGCCCTACCCAGGTCAAGGAGCAGTTCTTC. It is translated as CASSPTQVKEQFF.

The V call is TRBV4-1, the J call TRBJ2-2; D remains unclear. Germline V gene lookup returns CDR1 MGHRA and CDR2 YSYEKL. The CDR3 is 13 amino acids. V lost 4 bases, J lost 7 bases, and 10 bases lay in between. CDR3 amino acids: CASSRPGVGELFF. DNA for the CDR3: TGCGCCAGCAGCCGGCCAGGCGTCGGGGAGCTGTTTTTT.

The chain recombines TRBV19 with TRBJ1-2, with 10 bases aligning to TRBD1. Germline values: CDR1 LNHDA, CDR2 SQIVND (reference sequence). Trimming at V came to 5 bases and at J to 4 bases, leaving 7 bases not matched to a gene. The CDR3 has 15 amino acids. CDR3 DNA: TGTGCCAGTAGTGCCTCCTGGACAGGGGGCTATGGCTACACCTTC. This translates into CASSASWTGGYGYTF.

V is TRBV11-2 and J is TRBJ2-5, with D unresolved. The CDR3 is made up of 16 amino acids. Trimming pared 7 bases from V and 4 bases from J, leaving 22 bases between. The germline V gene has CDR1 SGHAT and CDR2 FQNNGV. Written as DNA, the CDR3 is TGTGCCAGCACCTCCGCGGCTACCCGGTCCCTAGAGACCCAGTACTTC. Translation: CASTSAATRSLETQYF. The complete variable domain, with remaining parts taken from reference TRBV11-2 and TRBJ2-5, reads EAGVAQSPRYKIIEKRQSVAFWCNPISGHATLYWYQQILGQGPKLLIQFQNNGVVDDSQLPKDRFSAERLKGVDSTLKIQPAKLEDSAVYLCASTSAATRSLETQYFGPGTRLLVL.

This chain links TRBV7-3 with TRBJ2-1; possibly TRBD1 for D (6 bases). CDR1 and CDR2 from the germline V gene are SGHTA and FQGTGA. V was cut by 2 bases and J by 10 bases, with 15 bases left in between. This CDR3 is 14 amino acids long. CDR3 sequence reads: CASSLEQGRGEQFF. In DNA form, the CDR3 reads TGTGCCAGCAGCTTAGAACAGGGTCGTGGAGAGCAGTTCTTC.